The 17 T cell receptor beta chains below were found in one sample sequenced in a study of T cell responses to AZD1222 COVID-19 vaccine. Assay: immunoSEQ multiplex PCR; the TCRdb copy retains only in-frame clones and omits some. The sample has tens of thousands of clones; 86% are singletons. The sequencing here drew on peripheral blood, taken on day 0 of AZD1222 vaccination. The receptors derive from an adult in good health.

The chain links TRBV2 to TRBJ2-5; unclear D gene. The CDR3 covers 14 residues. Germline V gene sequence: CDR1 SNHLY, CDR2 FYNNEI. V was shortened by 6 bases and J by 1 base, with 12 bases between the two germline ends. This CDR3 reads CASSLRVRQETQYF. CDR3 nucleotide sequence: TGTGCCAGCAGCCTCCGGGTCCGCCAAGAGACCCAGTACTTC.

The chain employs TRBV3-1 (or the pseudogene TRBV3-2) and TRBJ2-7; D is unresolved. The CDR3 is 15 amino acids. Trimming stripped 2 bases from V and 0 bases from J, with 11 bases between. Germline values: CDR1 LGHDT, CDR2 YNNKEL (reference sequence). CDR3: CASSQSKDYSYEQYF. CDR3 bases: TGTGCCAGCAGCCAAAGCAAGGATTACTCCTACGAGCAGTACTTC.

V is TRBV2 and J is TRBJ1-2; TRBD1 aligns across 8 bases. CDR1 and CDR2 from the germline V gene are SNHLY and FYNNEI. V shed 0 bases, J shed 2 bases, and the junction held 14 bases outside the gene matches. CDR3 length: 19 residues. The CDR3 sequence is CASSEASRFRGRDNYGYTF. In DNA form, the CDR3 reads TGTGCCAGCAGTGAAGCCTCTCGGTTCAGGGGGCGCGACAACTATGGCTACACCTTC.

J is TRBJ2-7 and V is TRBV6-5; 9 positions agree with TRBD2. The CDR3 covers 15 residues. Trimming took 6 bases from V and 0 from J; bases not matched to a gene: 6. Germline V gives CDR1 MNHEY, CDR2 SVGAGI. The CDR3 DNA follows: TGTGCCAGCAGCGAGCGGGAGGCCTCCTCCTACGAGCAGTACTTC. Translating it yields CASSEREASSYEQYF.

This clone is a singleton in its sample. The CDR3 is CASSLGDRANEKLFF. The CDR3 DNA follows: TGTGCCAGCAGTTTAGGGGACAGGGCTAATGAAAAACTGTTTTTT. The chain carries TRBV28 and TRBJ1-4; 9 bases are a match to TRBD1. The CDR3 is made up of 15 amino acids. The germline V gene encodes CDR1 MDHEN and CDR2 SYDVKM. V lost 2 bases, J lost 3 bases, and 1 base stayed unmatched.

The chain couples TRBV28 to TRBJ1-2, with a tentative D call TRBD1 (5 bases). This CDR3 has 13 amino acids. The V gene's germline CDR1 is MDHEN and CDR2 SYDVKM. V lost 3 bases and J lost 3, with 8 bases in between. The CDR3 sequence: CASSLTVDYGYTF. DNA of the CDR3: TGTGCCAGCAGTTTGACAGTCGACTATGGCTACACCTTC.

The chain has TRBV2 and TRBJ2-7; tentatively, D is TRBD2 (6 bases). There are 12 residues in the CDR3. Trimming removed 0 bases at V and 7 bases at J, with 7 bases between. CDR1 is SNHLY and CDR2 is FYNNEI in the germline V gene. The CDR3 region is CASSEASGEQYF. In DNA, the CDR3 is TGTGCCAGCAGTGAAGCTAGCGGTGAGCAGTACTTC.

This clone was seen once. This chain uses TRBV11-2 with TRBJ1-5, with 10 bases that match TRBD1. The junction had 5 bases not matched to a gene; V was cut back by 5 bases and J by 4 bases. CDR1 SGHAT and CDR2 FQNNGV come from the germline V gene. The CDR3 is 15 residues long. The CDR3: CASSQGQGPNQPQHF. CDR3 in DNA: TGTGCCAGCAGCCAGGGACAGGGGCCTAATCAGCCCCAGCATTTT. The whole variable domain, remainder taken from reference TRBV11-2 and TRBJ1-5, is EAGVAQSPRYKIIEKRQSVAFWCNPISGHATLYWYQQILGQGPKLLIQFQNNGVVDDSQLPKDRFSAERLKGVDSTLKIQPAKLEDSAVYLCASSQGQGPNQPQHFGDGTRLSIL.

This sequence joins TRBV6-6 and TRBJ2-6; D is undetermined. Looked up from germline, CDR1 is MNHNY and CDR2 is SVGAGI (reference sequence). The V end was cut by 6 bases, the J end by 1 base, with 10 bases between. This CDR3 is 15 amino acids long. The CDR3 DNA reads as TGTGCCAGCAGCTACCCCGAGTCTGGGGCCAACGTCCTGACTTTC. It specifies CASSYPESGANVLTF.

The chain combines TRBV19 with TRBJ1-4; D possibly corresponds to TRBD1 (6 bases). V gave up 4 bases and J gave up 0 bases, with 12 bases separating them. The CDR3 length is 16 residues. Germline loops: CDR1 LNHDA, CDR2 SQIVND (reference sequence). Here the CDR3 reads CASSRGQRATNEKLFF. The CDR3 nucleotides read TGTGCCAGTAGTAGAGGACAGAGAGCAACTAATGAAAAACTGTTTTTT.

The chain has TRBV25-1 and TRBJ1-5; the D is unclear. The V end lost 1 base, the J end lost 3 bases, and 10 bases lay between the germline ends. This CDR3 is built from 15 residues. Germline V gives CDR1 MGHDK, CDR2 SYGVNS. The CDR3 DNA follows: TGTGCCAGCAGTGAATCACGTACGGACAATCAGCCCCAGCATTTT. Its protein is CASSESRTDNQPQHF. Full variable domain (missing parts from reference TRBV25-1 and TRBJ1-5): EADIYQTPRYLVIGTGKKITLECSQTMGHDKMYWYQQDPGMELHLIHYSYGVNSTEKGDLSSESTVSRIRTEHFPLTLESARPSHTSQYLCASSESRTDNQPQHFGDGTRLSIL.

About this clone: Other DNA sequences from this sample encode an identical CDR3 as well. J is TRBJ1-1 and V is TRBV3-1 (or the pseudogene TRBV3-2); D gene ambiguous. Deletions cut 2 bases from V and 2 bases from J, with 9 bases between. Germline loops: CDR1 LGHDT, CDR2 YNNKEL (reference sequence). CDR3 length: 14 residues. The CDR3 coding sequence is TGTGCCAGCAGCCAACCTGGACCTAACACTGAAGCTTTCTTT. It translates to CASSQPGPNTEAFF.

The rearrangement uses TRBV6-2 or TRBV6-3 and TRBJ2-1; TRBD2 matches at 10 bases. The CDR3 spans 15 residues. The germline gives CDR1 MNHEY, CDR2 SVGEGT. The trim removed 5 bases at V and 7 bases at J, leaving 8 bases unmatched. This CDR3 reads CASSILAGVVNEQFF. CDR3 sequence (DNA): TGTGCCAGCAGTATCCTAGCGGGAGTGGTTAATGAGCAGTTCTTC.

V gene TRBV19 combines with J gene TRBJ2-3; D gene unclear. V shed 3 bases and J shed 1 base, with 17 bases lying between them. The length of the CDR3 is 17 residues. Germline V lookup: CDR1 LNHDA, CDR2 SQIVND (reference sequence). CDR3 amino acids: CASSMGDGRYGTDTQYF. The CDR3 region has the DNA TGTGCCAGTAGTATGGGCGACGGTCGCTACGGCACAGATACGCAGTATTTT.

The J gene is TRBJ2-1, the V gene TRBV28; D tentatively fits TRBD1 or TRBD2 (5 bases each). The CDR3 length is 15 residues. V lost 5 bases and J lost 4, with 15 bases in between. CDR1 and CDR2 (germline): MDHEN, SYDVKM. DNA of the CDR3: TGTGCCAGCAGTCACCGGGACGGTCGTTACAATGAGCAGTTCTTC. Translating gives CASSHRDGRYNEQFF.

The CDR3 DNA reads TGTGCCAGCAGCGAGTCGACAGGGGTCTATGGCTACACCTTC. Amino acids: CASSESTGVYGYTF. The rearrangement joins TRBV9 to TRBJ1-2; 8 positions match TRBD1. CDR3 length: 14 residues. The V segment lost 3 bases and the J segment 4 bases; nucleotides outside the gene matches: 5. From germline, CDR1 is SGDLS and CDR2 YYNGEE.

This clone was observed a handful of times. The gene calls are TRBV5-6 and TRBJ2-5; 11 bases are shared with TRBD2. Trimming cost V 1 base and J 1 base; bases outside gene matches: 9. Germline CDR1 reads SGHDT; CDR2 reads YYEEEE. This CDR3 comprises 18 residues. CDR3 in amino acids: CASSLYSPGTSGQETQYF. CDR3 in DNA: TGTGCCAGCAGCTTGTATTCCCCCGGGACTAGCGGCCAAGAGACCCAGTACTTC.